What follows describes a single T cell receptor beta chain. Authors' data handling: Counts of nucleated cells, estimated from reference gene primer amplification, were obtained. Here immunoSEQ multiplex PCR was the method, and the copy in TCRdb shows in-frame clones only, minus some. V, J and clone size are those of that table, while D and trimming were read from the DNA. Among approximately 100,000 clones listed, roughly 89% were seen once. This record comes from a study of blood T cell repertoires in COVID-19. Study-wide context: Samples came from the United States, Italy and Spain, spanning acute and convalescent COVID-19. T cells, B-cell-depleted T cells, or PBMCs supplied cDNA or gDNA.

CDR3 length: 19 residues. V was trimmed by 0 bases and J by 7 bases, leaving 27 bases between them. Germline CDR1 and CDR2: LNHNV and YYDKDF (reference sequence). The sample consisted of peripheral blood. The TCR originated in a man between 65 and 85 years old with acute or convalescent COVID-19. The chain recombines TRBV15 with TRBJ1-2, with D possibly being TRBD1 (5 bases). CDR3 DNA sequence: TGTGCCACCAGCAGAGAGGATCTGAGGAGGGACTGGTCCCGTCGTGGCTACACCTTC. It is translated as CATSREDLRRDWSRRGYTF.